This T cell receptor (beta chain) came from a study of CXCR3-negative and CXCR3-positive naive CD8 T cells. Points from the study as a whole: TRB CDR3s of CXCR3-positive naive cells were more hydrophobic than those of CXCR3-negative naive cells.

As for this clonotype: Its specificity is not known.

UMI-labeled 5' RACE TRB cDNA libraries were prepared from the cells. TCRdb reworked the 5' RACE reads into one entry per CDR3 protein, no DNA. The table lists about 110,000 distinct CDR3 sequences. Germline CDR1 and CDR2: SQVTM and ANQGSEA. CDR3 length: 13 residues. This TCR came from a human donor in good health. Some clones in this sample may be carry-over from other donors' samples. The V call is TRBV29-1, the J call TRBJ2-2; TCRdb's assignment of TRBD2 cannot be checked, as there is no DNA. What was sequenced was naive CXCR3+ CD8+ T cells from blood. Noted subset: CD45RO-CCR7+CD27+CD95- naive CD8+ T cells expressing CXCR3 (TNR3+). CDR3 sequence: CGVLAGDTGELFF.